The 9 T cell receptor beta chains below were found in one sample sequenced in a study of cytomegalovirus exposure and HLA in healthy donors (dated by TCRdb to about 2017). The library was generated by the immunoSEQ multiplex PCR assay. For the multiplex PCR, a mixture combining 60 forward primers for TCR Vbeta segments and 13 reverse primers for TCR Jbeta segments was used. Held by TCRdb, this immuneACCESS table contains in-frame sequences only and omits some clones. Under half of the omission traces to an unresolved V gene where checked; the cause of the rest is unknown. The sample data list approximately 220,000 clones, and roughly 80% of these were observed just once. The ten most abundant clones make up 2.9% of the sample. Input material: PBMCs. Source of these receptors: a man aged 25 to 40 in good health and CMV-seronegative.

V usage is TRBV18 and J usage is TRBJ2-3; D is uncertain. Trimming removed 3 bases at V and 7 bases at J, with 14 bases between. CDR3 length equals 14 residues. The germline CDR1 and CDR2 sequences are KGHSH and LQKENI. The CDR3 DNA follows: TGTGCCAGCTCACCGTACAAGTCGCCCCATACGCAGTATTTT. Its translation is CASSPYKSPHTQYF.

The rearrangement joins TRBV7-2 to TRBJ2-7; TRBD2 might be the D (5 bases). Trimming removed 1 base from V and 2 bases from J, with 12 bases in between. Germline V gene data show CDR1 as SGHTA and CDR2 as FQGNSA. CDR3 length: 15 residues. This chain's CDR3 is CASSLEAQRAYEQYF. The CDR3, as DNA: TGTGCCAGCAGCTTAGAGGCCCAGAGGGCCTACGAGCAGTACTTC.

With regard to this clone: One end of the junction fails to match germline, which may point to a read error. This chain joins TRBV7-9 and TRBJ2-5; 14 bases map to TRBD2. Germline lookup yields CDR1 SEHNR and CDR2 FQNEAQ (reference sequence). The CDR3 totals 16 residues. The DNA of the CDR3 is TGTTCCAGCAGCTCGGGACTAGCGGGGGTCCAAGAGACCCAGTACTTC. It encodes CSSSSGLAGVQETQYF.

The chain has TRBV27 and TRBJ1-6; weak D call: TRBD1 (6 bases). The V gene's germline CDR1 is MNHEY and CDR2 SMNVEV (reference sequence). V was pared by 10 bases and J by 4 bases, with 8 bases between. This CDR3 contains 12 residues. The CDR3 loop is CATGQYNSPLHF. The DNA of the CDR3 is TGTGCCACCGGACAGTATAATTCACCCCTCCACTTT.

V usage is TRBV29-1 and J usage is TRBJ2-7; D might be TRBD2 (7 bases). CDR3 size: 14 residues. Germline-derived CDR1 and CDR2 are SQVTM and ANQGSEA. V gave up 6 bases and J gave up 4 bases, with 19 bases separating them. The CDR3 region has the DNA TGCAGCGTCGGCCAGGGAGGGGGGGGTTACGAGCAGTACTTC. Protein sequence: CSVGQGGGGYEQYF.

The rearrangement uses TRBV19 and TRBJ1-2, with 9 nucleotides matching TRBD1. The CDR3 length is 15 residues. Trimming removed 3 bases from V and 4 bases from J; junction bases left unmatched: 6. The germline CDR1 and CDR2 sequences are LNHDA and SQIVND (reference sequence). CDR3 protein: CASSMGTGFGYGYTF. The CDR3 region has the DNA TGTGCCAGTAGTATGGGGACAGGGTTCGGCTATGGCTACACCTTC.

This chain joins TRBV15 and TRBJ2-2; TRBD2 matches 7 bases. Germline V gene sequence: CDR1 LNHNV, CDR2 YYDKDF (reference sequence). CDR3 size: 14 residues. Trimming cost V 8 bases and J 7 bases; bases outside gene matches: 10. This CDR3 reads CATSGRVVDGELFF. The CDR3 nucleotides are TGTGCCACCTCGGGGAGGGTCGTCGACGGGGAGCTGTTTTTT.

This chain connects TRBV7-3 to TRBJ2-1; 11 nucleotides align to TRBD2. The CDR3 contains 18 residues. Germline CDR1 is SGHTA and CDR2 is FQGTGA. V trimming: 5 bases; J trimming: 5 bases; junction bases outside the gene matches: 14. In DNA, the CDR3 is TGTGCCAGCAGCCGTAGGGGTATAGCGGGGGGGACGCACAATGAGCAGTTCTTC. It yields the protein CASSRRGIAGGTHNEQFF.

The chain has TRBV28 and TRBJ2-5, with TRBD2 identical over 8 bases. Trimming removed 7 bases from V and 4 bases from J; junction bases left unmatched: 5. Germline CDR1 is MDHEN and CDR2 is SYDVKM. The CDR3 consists of 13 residues. CDR3 sequence: CASIAGGRETQYF. Here the CDR3 DNA reads TGTGCCAGCATCGCGGGGGGCAGAGAGACCCAGTACTTC.